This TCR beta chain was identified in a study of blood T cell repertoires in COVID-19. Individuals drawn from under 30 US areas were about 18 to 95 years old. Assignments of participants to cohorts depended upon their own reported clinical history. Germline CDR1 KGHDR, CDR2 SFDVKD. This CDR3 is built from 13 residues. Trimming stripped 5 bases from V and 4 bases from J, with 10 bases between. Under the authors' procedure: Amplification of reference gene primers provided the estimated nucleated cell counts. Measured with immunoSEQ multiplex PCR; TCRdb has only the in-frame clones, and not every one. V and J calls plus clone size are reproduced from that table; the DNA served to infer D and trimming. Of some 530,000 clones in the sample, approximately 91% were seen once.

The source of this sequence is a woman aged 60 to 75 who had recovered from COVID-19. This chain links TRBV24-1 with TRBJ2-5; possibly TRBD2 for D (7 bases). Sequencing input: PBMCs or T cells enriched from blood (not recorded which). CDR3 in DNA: TGTGCCACCAGTGGGGGGGGCGGAGAGACCCAGTACTTC. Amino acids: CATSGGGGETQYF.